Listed below are T cell receptor beta chains from one sample, sequenced in a study of blood T cell repertoires in COVID-19. Libraries were prepared by immunoSEQ multiplex PCR; TCRdb keeps only in-frame clonotypes and omits some of them. Found here are 55,000 to 80,000 clones, about four fifths of them singletons; the top ten hold roughly 28%. Sequencing was performed on peripheral blood. The receptors derive from a man in his 70s with acute or convalescent COVID-19. Each CDR3 is given with its conserved first and last residue. D genes are given only for firm matches. For some rows the clone size is stated as once, few or many, or as a class when expanded; others skip it.

V gene,D gene,J gene,clone size,CDR3 DNA,CDR3 protein
TRBV5-4,-,TRBJ1-6,few,TGTGCCAGCAGCTTGTTCGGCAGGGTTGATTCACCCCTCCACTTT,CASSLFGRVDSPLHF
TRBV11-2,-,TRBJ2-5,-,TGTGCCAGCAGCCAGGAGGCGGGGCAGGGTCTCGGGACCCAGTACTTC,CASSQEAGQGLGTQYF
TRBV18,-,TRBJ1-1,-,TGTGCCAGCTCACCACCCGGAAACAGGGTTTGGGAGGGTGAAGCTTTCTTT,CASSPPGNRVWEGEAFF
TRBV7-8,-,TRBJ1-2,-,TGTGCCAGCAGCTTAGATGTCTCTGGCTACACCTTC,CASSLDVSGYTF
TRBV27,TRBD1,TRBJ1-2,-,TGTGCCAGCAGTTTTCGGACAGGGACGGCGGGCTACACCTTC,CASSFRTGTAGYTF
TRBV28,-,TRBJ2-7,-,TGTGCCAGTTTACAGGGCTCGGGTTACGAGCAGTACTTC,CASLQGSGYEQYF
TRBV30,-,TRBJ1-3,few,TGTGCCTGGAGTGTGGCCTCTGGAAACACCATATATTTT,CAWSVASGNTIYF
TRBV7-3,TRBD1,TRBJ1-2,-,TGTGCCAGCAGCCTCCAACAGGGGACCCGCTACACCTTC,CASSLQQGTRYTF
TRBV6-2/TRBV6-3,TRBD1,TRBJ1-2,-,TGTGCCAGCAGTTACTCGGACAGGGAAGTGCATGGCTACACCTTC,CASSYSDREVHGYTF
TRBV6-2/TRBV6-3,TRBD2,TRBJ2-1,-,TGTGCCAGCAGCCCTAGCGGGAGCACAAACAATGAGCAGTTCTTC,CASSPSGSTNNEQFF
TRBV29-1,-,TRBJ1-1,-,TGCAGCGTTGAAGATTGGGCCAGGCGGAACACTGAAGCTTTCTTT,CSVEDWARRNTEAFF
TRBV19,TRBD1,TRBJ2-6,few,TGTGCCAGTAGTACCCGGGACAGGGGGCGTCCCGGGGCCAACGTCCTGACTTTC,CASSTRDRGRPGANVLTF
TRBV3-1/TRBV3-2,TRBD2,TRBJ2-7,few,TGTGCCAGCAGCCATGAGCGGCGGGAGGGACCCTACGAGCAGTACTTC,CASSHERREGPYEQYF